Shown below are 25 T cell receptor beta chains from a single sample sequenced in a study of blood T cells in healthy people across ages. It was with a sample-barcoded 5' primer and a J-beta primer mix that a second PCR of roughly 6 to 12 cycles was run. TCRdb analysed the 5' RACE reads with MiXCR anew, one entry per CDR3 protein. The sample lists 630,000 or so distinct CDR3 sequences; about 28% were seen once. The sample consisted of blood. The receptors were gathered from a woman over 75 in good health.

This clonotype showed up many times. The rearrangement uses TRBV18 and TRBJ2-1; D not resolved. With 3 bases removed from V and 6 bases from J, the gap between germline ends came to 3 bases. The V gene's germline CDR1 is KGHSH and CDR2 LQKENI. The CDR3 spans 11 residues. This CDR3 is CASSPSNEQFF. CDR3 DNA sequence: TGTGCCAGCTCACCGAGCAATGAGCAGTTCTTC.

The V and J genes are TRBV7-2 and TRBJ2-7, with D perhaps TRBD1 (5 bases). Gene TRBJ2-5 matches the end of the DNA better, so the J call may be wrong. This CDR3 is built from 15 residues. CDR1 and CDR2 from the germline V gene are SGHTA and FQGNSA. CDR3 protein: CASSSMGQVSETQYF. DNA for the CDR3: TGTGCCAGCAGCTCTATGGGGCAGGTTTCAGAGACCCAGTACTTC.

The chain is built from TRBV5-1 and TRBJ2-5, with D possibly TRBD1 on 7 matching bases. Germline V gene sequence: CDR1 SGHRS, CDR2 YFSETQ. The V end was cut by 3 bases, the J end by 4 bases, with 19 bases between. The CDR3 covers 16 residues. CDR3 bases: TGCGCCAGCAGCTCCTCGACAGGGAGGACGGGAGAGACCCAGTACTTC. Translated, it gives CASSSSTGRTGETQYF.

The V call is TRBV10-3, the J call TRBJ1-6; maybe TRBD1 (5 bases). The CDR3 is 16 residues long. Germline V gives CDR1 ENHRY, CDR2 SYGVKD. Trimming took 0 bases from V and 14 from J, leaving 20 bases between them. In DNA form, the CDR3 reads TGTGCCATCAGTGAGTCCCAGACAGTCCCGCAAGGGTCCCTCCACTTT. This sequence encodes CAISESQTVPQGSLHF.

The chain combines TRBV20-1 with TRBJ2-5; TRBD2 matches 9 bases. The CDR3 length is 17 residues. V dropped 3 bases and J dropped 11; count of bases not matched to a gene: 22. Looked up from germline, CDR1 is DFQATT and CDR2 is SNEGSKA (reference sequence). CDR3 DNA sequence: TGCAGTGCTAGGCCCCCGCGGGGCGGGGGGGGATACAATGGGCAGTACTTC. Protein sequence: CSARPPRGGGGYNGQYF.

The sample holds many counts of this clonotype. This rearrangement joins TRBV7-2 to TRBJ2-3; D remains ambiguous. The CDR3 has 14 amino acids. Germline V gene sequence: CDR1 SGHTA, CDR2 FQGNSA. Trimming pared 2 bases from V and 0 bases from J, leaving 6 bases between. The CDR3 sequence: CASSLLRSTDTQYF. The CDR3 coding sequence is TGTGCCAGCAGCTTATTGCGGAGCACAGATACGCAGTATTTT.

CDR3 DNA sequence: TGCGCCAGCAGCCCCGGGACTGGAAGGTCCGATGAGCAGTTCTTC. As protein: CASSPGTGRSDEQFF. This chain uses TRBV5-1 with TRBJ2-1; a weak D match, TRBD2 (6 bases). CDR1 SGHRS and CDR2 YFSETQ come from the germline V gene. The CDR3 spans 15 residues. V lost 4 bases and J lost 8, with 19 bases in between. The complete variable domain, with remaining parts taken from reference TRBV5-1 and TRBJ2-1, reads KAGVTQTPRYLIKTRGQQVTLSCSPISGHRSVSWYQQTPGQGLQFLFEYFSETQRNKGNFPGRFSGRQFSNSRSEMNVSTLELGDSALYLCASSPGTGRSDEQFFGPGTRLTVL.

V gene TRBV20-1 combines with J gene TRBJ1-2; D uncertain. Germline V gene lookup returns CDR1 DFQATT and CDR2 SNEGSKA (reference sequence). V lost 6 bases to trimming and J lost 2 bases, with 13 bases between them. The CDR3 loop spans 13 amino acids. The CDR3 is CSAPDRLNYGYTF. CDR3 nucleotide sequence: TGCAGTGCCCCGGACCGCCTCAACTATGGCTACACCTTC.

The chain links TRBV28 to TRBJ2-7; a weak D match, TRBD1 (6 bases). The J call may be in error: the DNA end matches TRBJ2-5 better. This CDR3 spans 15 amino acids. Germline V gene data show CDR1 as MDHEN and CDR2 as SYDVKM. CDR3 sequence reads: CASNPRAGERETQYF. Here the CDR3 DNA reads TGTGCCAGCAACCCAAGAGCAGGGGAGCGGGAGACCCAGTACTTC.

This clonotype was counted at least ten times. The chain has TRBV6-1 and TRBJ1-2, with 8 bases identical to TRBD1. The CDR3 runs 13 residues. Germline V gene data show CDR1 as MNHNS and CDR2 as SASEGT. The V and J ends lost 10 bases and 5 bases, in that order; junction bases with no gene match: 9. This CDR3 is CATSTGTGYGYTF. DNA for the CDR3: TGTGCCACGTCTACCGGGACAGGATATGGCTACACCTTC.

This chain uses TRBV7-9 with TRBJ2-7, with 10 nucleotides matching TRBD1. Looked up from germline, CDR1 is SEHNR and CDR2 is FQNEAQ (reference sequence). This CDR3 is built from 18 residues. Germline trimming cut 8 bases from V and 2 bases from J; bases unmatched to any gene: 18. The CDR3 sequence: CASSSRQGASPNAYEQYF. CDR3 DNA: TGTGCCAGCTCGTCGCGACAGGGGGCGTCTCCTAACGCCTACGAGCAGTACTTC.

The chain links TRBV20-1 to TRBJ1-4; D is possibly TRBD1 (5 bases). The CDR3 has 14 residues. In germline, CDR1 is DFQATT, CDR2 SNEGSKA (reference sequence). The CDR3 bases are TGCAGGGACCCTAAAAGACAGCCTAATGAAAAACTGTTTTTT. This encodes CRDPKRQPNEKLFF.

This clonotype was counted many times. The rearrangement links TRBV7-6 to TRBJ2-7, with D tentatively TRBD1 (5 bases). Trimming removed 3 bases at V and 2 bases at J, with 8 bases between. Germline V CDR1 and CDR2: SGHVS, FNYEAQ. The CDR3 extends over 13 amino acids. CDR3 bases: TGTGCCAGCAGCTTGAGACAGACCTACGAGCAGTACTTC. Translating gives CASSLRQTYEQYF.

Concerning this clonotype itself: At one end the junction does not follow the germline gene, possibly because of a read error. The chain carries TRBV12-3 or TRBV12-4 and TRBJ2-2; D is possibly TRBD2 (5 bases). The CDR3 length is 16 residues. The CDR3 DNA reads as TGTGCCAGCAGTTTACGAGGTCCTCAGAACACCGGGGAGCGGTTTTTT. It translates to CASSLRGPQNTGERFF.

The chain combines TRBV27 with TRBJ2-1, with D uncertain. The last part of the DNA fits TRBJ2-7 better; the J call may be wrong. The germline CDR1 and CDR2 sequences are MNHEY and SMNVEV (reference sequence). This CDR3 is built from 14 residues. The CDR3 reads CASSLASSYNEQYF. CDR3 DNA sequence: TGTGCCAGCAGTTTGGCGAGCTCCTACAATGAGCAGTACTTC.

This clonotype was counted many times. This chain joins TRBV20-1 and TRBJ2-7; D not resolved. The V gene lost 1 base and the J gene lost 0 bases, with 4 bases spanning the gap. The CDR3 length is 12 residues. Germline loops: CDR1 DFQATT, CDR2 SNEGSKA (reference sequence). CDR3 in DNA: TGCAGTGCTAGAGCAGTCTCCTACGAGCAGTACTTC. Protein product: CSARAVSYEQYF.

A note on this clonotype: A single base separates this from a much larger clone, so it may be a read error. The chain recombines TRBV20-1 with TRBJ2-1, with a possible D match to TRBD1 (5 bases). CDR1 and CDR2 from the germline V gene are DFQATT and SNEGSKA (reference sequence). CDR3 length equals 13 residues. V lost 3 bases to trimming and J lost 7 bases, with 13 bases between them. The DNA of the CDR3 is TGCAGTGCTAGTGGGGCGACTGGGAATGAGCAGTTCTTC. Translation gives CSASGATGNEQFF.

V gene TRBV7-8 combines with J gene TRBJ2-7; 13 nucleotides line up with TRBD2. Germline CDR1 SGHVS, CDR2 FQNEAQ. The CDR3 sequence is 14 residues long. V was pared by 4 bases and J by 6 bases, with 3 bases of the junction left unmatched. CDR3 nucleotides: TGTGCCAGCAGCTGGACTAGCGGGAGTACCGAGCAGTACTTC. Translating it yields CASSWTSGSTEQYF. Variable domain in full (rest from reference TRBV7-8 and TRBJ2-7): GAGVSQSPRYKVAKRGQDVALRCDPISGHVSLFWYQQALGQGPEFLTYFQNEAQLDKSGLPSDRFFAERPEGSVSTLKIQRTQQEDSAVYLCASSWTSGSTEQYFGPGTRLTVT.

V gene TRBV9 combines with J gene TRBJ1-1; no firm D call. Germline V gene data show CDR1 as SGDLS and CDR2 as YYNGEE. The CDR3 loop spans 15 amino acids. V was cut by 0 bases and J by 1 base, with 10 bases left in between. The CDR3: CASSVDEVGNTEAFF. The CDR3, as DNA: TGTGCCAGCAGCGTAGATGAGGTGGGGAACACTGAAGCTTTCTTT.

This clonotype was counted only a few times. The CDR3 coding sequence is TGCAGTGCTAGAGATCTTCTCCCCGGGGGGTCGATGGTGCAGCCCCAGCATTTT. Its translation: CSARDLLPGGSMVQPQHF. The chain is built from TRBV20-1 and TRBJ1-5; the D gene is possibly TRBD1 (5 bases). This CDR3 has 18 residues. CDR1 and CDR2 (germline): DFQATT, SNEGSKA (reference sequence). The V end was cut by 0 bases, the J end by 7 bases, with 25 bases between.

This clonotype was seen more than once but under ten times. A much larger clone lies a single base off, so this may be a read error. The genes are TRBV7-2 and TRBJ2-7; 10 nucleotides align to TRBD2. The J segment lost 7 bases and the V segment lost 4 bases, leaving 16 bases of the junction unmatched. CDR1 is SGHTA and CDR2 is FQGNSA in the germline V gene. The CDR3 has 17 residues. CDR3 nucleotide sequence: TGTGCCAGCAGCTGGGGGTCAGGTAGCGGGGGGCCTAATGAGCAGTACTTC. Residues: CASSWGSGSGGPNEQYF.

This clonotype was detected ten times or more. This chain joins TRBV7-2 and TRBJ2-3; D remains unclear. Germline V CDR1 and CDR2: SGHTA, FQGNSA. V was shortened by 6 bases and J by 0 bases, with 22 bases between the two germline ends. This CDR3 region has 18 residues. As DNA, the CDR3 is TGTGCCAGCAGTCCACTTGGGCGGAGCCTAACTAGCACAGATACGCAGTATTTT. Encoded protein: CASSPLGRSLTSTDTQYF.

In this sample, this clonotype turned up a few times. The chain joins TRBV12-3 or TRBV12-4 to TRBJ1-2; 9 nucleotides match TRBD1. V trimming: 3 bases; J trimming: 3 bases; junction bases outside the gene matches: 5. The CDR3 totals 15 residues. CDR3: CASSFFRTGDYGYTF. The CDR3 DNA follows: TGTGCCAGCAGTTTTTTCCGGACAGGGGACTATGGCTACACCTTC.

Ten or more counts support this clonotype. V gene TRBV20-1 combines with J gene TRBJ2-1; 8 bases line up with TRBD1. CDR3 length: 18 residues. Germline CDR1 DFQATT, CDR2 SNEGSKA (reference sequence). Losses at the gene ends were 2 bases for V and 1 base for J; bases not matched to a gene: 13. CDR3 sequence reads: CSARQQGGKIRSYNEQFF. The CDR3 DNA follows: TGCAGTGCTAGACAACAGGGGGGTAAAATTCGGTCCTACAATGAGCAGTTCTTC.

This clonotype was seen many times. The chain couples TRBV27 to TRBJ1-2, with D maybe TRBD1 (6 bases). The CDR3 spans 13 residues. Per the germline V gene, CDR1 is MNHEY and CDR2 is SMNVEV (reference sequence). V lost 8 bases and J lost 8, with 18 bases in between. The CDR3 here is CASAGRGGEGYTF. The CDR3 nucleotides are TGTGCCAGCGCAGGTAGAGGGGGTGAGGGCTACACCTTC.